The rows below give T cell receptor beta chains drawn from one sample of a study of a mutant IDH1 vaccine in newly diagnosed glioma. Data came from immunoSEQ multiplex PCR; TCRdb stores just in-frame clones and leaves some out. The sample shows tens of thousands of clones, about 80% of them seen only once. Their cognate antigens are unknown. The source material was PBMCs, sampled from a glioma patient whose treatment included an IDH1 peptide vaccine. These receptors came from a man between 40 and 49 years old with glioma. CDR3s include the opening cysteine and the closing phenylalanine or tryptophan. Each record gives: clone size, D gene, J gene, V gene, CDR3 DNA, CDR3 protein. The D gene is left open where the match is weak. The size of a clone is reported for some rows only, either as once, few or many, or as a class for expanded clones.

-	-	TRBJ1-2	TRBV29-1	TGCAGCGTTGCTACGAACTATGGCTACACCTTC	CSVATNYGYTF
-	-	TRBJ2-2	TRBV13	TGTGCCAGCAGCAGGTCCGTCGCCGGGGAGCTGTTTTTT	CASSRSVAGELFF
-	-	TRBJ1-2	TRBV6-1	TGTGCCAGCAGTTCGGACGGCTATGGCTACACCTTC	CASSSDGYGYTF
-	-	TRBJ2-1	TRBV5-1	TGCGCCAGCAGCTTGGGACAAAGCTCCTACAATGAGCAGTTCTTC	CASSLGQSSYNEQFF
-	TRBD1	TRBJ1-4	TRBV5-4	TGTGCCAGCAGCTGGGACAGGGGAGGGGAAAAACTGTTTTTT	CASSWDRGGEKLFF
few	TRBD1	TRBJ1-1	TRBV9	TGTGCCAGCAGCGTGGGGACAGGGAGAGCTTTCTTT	CASSVGTGRAFF
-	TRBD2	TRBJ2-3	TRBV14	TGTGCCAGCAGCCGTAGCGGGTACACAGATACGCAGTATTTT	CASSRSGYTDTQYF
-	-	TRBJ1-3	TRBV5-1	TGCGCCAGCACCAACTCCGGGACATTAGGAAACACCATATATTTT	CASTNSGTLGNTIYF
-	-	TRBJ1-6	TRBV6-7	TGTGCCAGCAGCCCCGTTCCACCTTTAAATTCACCCCTCCACTTT	CASSPVPPLNSPLHF
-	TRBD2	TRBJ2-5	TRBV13	TGTGCCAGCAGTCGTCGGACTAGCGGGGTACAAGAGACCCAGTACTTC	CASSRRTSGVQETQYF
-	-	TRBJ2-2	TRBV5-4	TGTGCCAGCAGCTTGGGGCCGGACACCGGGGAGCTGTTTTTT	CASSLGPDTGELFF
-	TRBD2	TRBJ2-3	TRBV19	TGTGCCAGTACTACGGGGACTAGCGGGGGGCGAGATACGCAGTATTTT	CASTTGTSGGRDTQYF
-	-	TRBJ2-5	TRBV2	TGTGCCAGCAGTGAAGTGGGCAGCCTGGAGACCCAGTACTTC	CASSEVGSLETQYF
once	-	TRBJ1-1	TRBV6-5	TGTGCCAGCAGCTTAACCGCGGGGGCGAACACTGAAGCTTTCTTT	CASSLTAGANTEAFF
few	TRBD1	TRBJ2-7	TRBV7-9	TGTGCCAGCTCCAAGGTAGCAGGGGGCTCGTTTTACGAGCAGTACTTC	CASSKVAGGSFYEQYF
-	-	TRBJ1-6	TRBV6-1	TGTGCCAGCAGTGATACCGGGGCCTATTCACCCCTCCACTTT	CASSDTGAYSPLHF
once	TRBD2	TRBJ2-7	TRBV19	TGTGCCAGTAGTTTCAACTCGCTAGCGGGCCGAGGGTCCGAGCAGTACTTC	CASSFNSLAGRGSEQYF
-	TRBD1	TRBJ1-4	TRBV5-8	TGTGCCAGCAGCCCGTCCGGTTGGACAGGAGGAAAACTGTTTTTT	CASSPSGWTGGKLFF
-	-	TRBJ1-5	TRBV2	TGTGCCAGCAGTGAATGGGATCAGCCCCAGCATTTT	CASSEWDQPQHF
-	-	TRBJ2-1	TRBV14	TGTGCCAGCAGCCAAGCAAGACTACACTACAATGAGCAGTTCTTC	CASSQARLHYNEQFF
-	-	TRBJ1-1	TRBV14	TGTGCCAGCAGCCAAGTGTTCGGAGATTTGGGGGCTGAAGCTTTCTTT	CASSQVFGDLGAEAFF
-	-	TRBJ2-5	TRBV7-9	TGTGCCAGCAGCCCAAAGACCGAAGAGACCCAGTACTTC	CASSPKTEETQYF
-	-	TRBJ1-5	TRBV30	TGTGCCTGGAGTGTGGGGCAGGTTGATCAGCCCCAGCATTTT	CAWSVGQVDQPQHF
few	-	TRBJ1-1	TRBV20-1	TGCAGTGCGGGGGCCACTGAAGCTTTCTTT	CSAGATEAFF
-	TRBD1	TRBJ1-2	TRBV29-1	TGCAGCGCAACCGGGACAGGGCGCTATGGCTACACCTTC	CSATGTGRYGYTF
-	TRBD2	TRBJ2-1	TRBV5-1	TGCGCCAGCAGTGGGCTAGCGGGGGTCAATGAGCAGTTCTTC	CASSGLAGVNEQFF
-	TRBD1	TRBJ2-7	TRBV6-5	TGTGCCAGCAGAGAGGACAGGGGGCGCTCTCGGGAGCAGTACTTC	CASREDRGRSREQYF
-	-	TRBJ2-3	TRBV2	TGTGCCAGCGGGGGGAGAGGGGCAGATACGCAGTATTTT	CASGGRGADTQYF
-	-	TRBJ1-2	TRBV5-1	TGCGCCAGCAGTCAACCGGAGGCCTTGCGGGGCTACACCTTC	CASSQPEALRGYTF
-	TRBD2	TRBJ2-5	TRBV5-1	TGCGCCAGCAGCTTGGGTTCGACTAGCGGGGGTCAAGAGACCCAGTACTTC	CASSLGSTSGGQETQYF
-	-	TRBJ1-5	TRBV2	TGTGCCAGCAGTGAAAGCTCAGGTTATAGCAATCAGCCCCAGCATTTT	CASSESSGYSNQPQHF
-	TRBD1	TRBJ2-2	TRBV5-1	TGCGCCAGCAGCCCCGGGACAGGGGGAACCGGGGAGCTGTTTTTT	CASSPGTGGTGELFF
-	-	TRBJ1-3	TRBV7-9	TGTGCCAGCAGCTTCAGCCAAGACTCTGGAAACACCATATATTTT	CASSFSQDSGNTIYF
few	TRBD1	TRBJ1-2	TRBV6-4	TGTGCCAGCAGTGAGAGGGGGGACAGGGGGGTGCGAGGGTATGGCTACACCTTC	CASSERGDRGVRGYGYTF
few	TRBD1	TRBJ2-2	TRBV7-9	TGTGCCAGCCCGACAGGGGGTGTCACCGGGGAGCTGTTTTTT	CASPTGGVTGELFF
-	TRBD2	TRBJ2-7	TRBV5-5	TGTGCCAGCCGCCCTAGCGGGGACTCCTACGAGCAGTACTTC	CASRPSGDSYEQYF
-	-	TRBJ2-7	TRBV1	TGCACCAGCAGTGGGGGTAGCGGGGGTTGCGAGCAGTACTTC	CTSSGGSGGCEQYF
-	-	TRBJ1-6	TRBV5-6	TGTGCCAGCAGCTTGGGCAGGGTCAGTTCACCCCTCCACTTT	CASSLGRVSSPLHF
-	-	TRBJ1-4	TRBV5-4	TGTGCCAGCAGCTTGTGGGGGAGTGAAAAACTGTTTTTT	CASSLWGSEKLFF
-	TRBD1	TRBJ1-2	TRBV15	TGTGCCACCAGCAGAGCGGGGCCGGGACAGGGGGGAGGCTACACCTTC	CATSRAGPGQGGGYTF